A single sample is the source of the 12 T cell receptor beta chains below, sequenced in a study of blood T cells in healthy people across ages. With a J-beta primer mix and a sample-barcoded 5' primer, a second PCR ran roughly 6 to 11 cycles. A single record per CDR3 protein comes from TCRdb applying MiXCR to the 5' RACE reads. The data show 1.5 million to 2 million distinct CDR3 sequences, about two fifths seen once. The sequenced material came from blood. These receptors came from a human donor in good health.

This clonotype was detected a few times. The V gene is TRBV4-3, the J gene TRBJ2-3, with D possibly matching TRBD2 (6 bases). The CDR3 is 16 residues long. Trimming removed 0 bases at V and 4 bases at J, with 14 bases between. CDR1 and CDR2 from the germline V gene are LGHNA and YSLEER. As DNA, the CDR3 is TGCGCCAGCAGCCAAGAAGGAGGGGCCAGCGCAGATACGCAGTATTTT. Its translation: CASSQEGGASADTQYF.

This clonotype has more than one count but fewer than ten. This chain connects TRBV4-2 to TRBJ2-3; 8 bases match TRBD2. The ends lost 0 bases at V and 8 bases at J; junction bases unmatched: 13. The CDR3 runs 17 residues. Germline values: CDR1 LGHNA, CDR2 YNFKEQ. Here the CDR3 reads CASSQDLSGGGSFTQYF. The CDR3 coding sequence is TGTGCCAGCAGCCAAGATCTGAGCGGGGGAGGGTCTTTTACGCAGTATTTT.

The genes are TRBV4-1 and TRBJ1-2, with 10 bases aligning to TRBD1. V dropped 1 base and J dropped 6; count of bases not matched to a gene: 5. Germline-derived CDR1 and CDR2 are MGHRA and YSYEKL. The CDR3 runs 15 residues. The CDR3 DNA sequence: TGCGCCAGCAGCCAAGCGACAGGGGGCGCGGATGGCTACACCTTC. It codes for CASSQATGGADGYTF.

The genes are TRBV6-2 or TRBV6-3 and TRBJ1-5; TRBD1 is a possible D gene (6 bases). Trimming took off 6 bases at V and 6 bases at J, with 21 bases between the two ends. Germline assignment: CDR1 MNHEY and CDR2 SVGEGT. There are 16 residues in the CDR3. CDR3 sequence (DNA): TGTGCCAGCAGATATGGGACAACTAGTTTCAGTCAGCCCCAGCATTTT. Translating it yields CASRYGTTSFSQPQHF.

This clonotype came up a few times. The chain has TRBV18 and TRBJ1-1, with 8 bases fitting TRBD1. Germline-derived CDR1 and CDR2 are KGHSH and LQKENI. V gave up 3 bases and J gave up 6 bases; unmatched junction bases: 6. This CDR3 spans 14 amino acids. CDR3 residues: CASSPGTGDSEAFF. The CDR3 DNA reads TGTGCCAGCTCACCTGGGACAGGCGACTCTGAAGCTTTCTTT.

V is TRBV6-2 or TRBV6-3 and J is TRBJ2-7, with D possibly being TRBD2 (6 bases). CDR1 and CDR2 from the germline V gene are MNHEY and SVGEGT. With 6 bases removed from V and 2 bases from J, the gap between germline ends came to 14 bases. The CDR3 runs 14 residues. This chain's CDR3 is CASRKGPGAYEQYF. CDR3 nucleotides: TGTGCCAGCAGGAAGGGACCGGGGGCCTACGAGCAGTACTTC.

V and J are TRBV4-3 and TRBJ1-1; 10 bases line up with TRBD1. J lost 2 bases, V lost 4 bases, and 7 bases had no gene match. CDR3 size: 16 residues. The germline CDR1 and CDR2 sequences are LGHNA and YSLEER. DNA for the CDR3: TGCGCCAGCAGCCGACCGACAGGGGGCGATAACACTGAAGCTTTCTTT. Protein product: CASSRPTGGDNTEAFF.

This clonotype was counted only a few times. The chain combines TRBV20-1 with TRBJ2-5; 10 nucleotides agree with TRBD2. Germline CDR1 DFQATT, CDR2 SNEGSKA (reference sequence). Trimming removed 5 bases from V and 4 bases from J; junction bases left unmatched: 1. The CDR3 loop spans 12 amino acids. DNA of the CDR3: TGCAGTGCTTTAGCGGGGGGAGAGACCCAGTACTTC. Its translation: CSALAGGETQYF.

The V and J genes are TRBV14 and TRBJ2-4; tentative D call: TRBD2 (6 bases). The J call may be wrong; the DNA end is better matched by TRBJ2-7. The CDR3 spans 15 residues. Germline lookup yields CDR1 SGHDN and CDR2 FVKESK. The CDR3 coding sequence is TGTGCCAGCAGCCAAGAAAATGCGGGGTGCTACGAGCAGTACTTC. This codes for CASSQENAGCYEQYF.

CDR3 DNA sequence: TGCGCCAGCAGCCAAGGTGTCGGATTTAATGAAAAACTGTTTTTT. This gives the protein CASSQGVGFNEKLFF. The chain couples TRBV4-3 to TRBJ1-4, with no clear D. This CDR3 is built from 15 residues. Germline CDR1 reads LGHNA; CDR2 reads YSLEER. The germline V and J ends were trimmed by 1 base and 4 bases, with 10 bases remaining between them.

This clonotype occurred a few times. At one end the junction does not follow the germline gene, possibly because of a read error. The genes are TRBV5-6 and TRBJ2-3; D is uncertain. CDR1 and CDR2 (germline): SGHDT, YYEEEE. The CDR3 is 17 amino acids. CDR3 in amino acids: CASSALLVSTRADAQYF. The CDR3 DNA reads TGTGCCAGCAGCGCCTTACTCGTTTCAACTCGAGCAGATGCGCAGTATTTT.

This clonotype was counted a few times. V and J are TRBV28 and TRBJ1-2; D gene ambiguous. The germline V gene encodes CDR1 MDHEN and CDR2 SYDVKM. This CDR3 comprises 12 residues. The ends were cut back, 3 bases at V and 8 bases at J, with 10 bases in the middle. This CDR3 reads CASSLTVEGYTF. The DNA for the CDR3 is TGTGCCAGCAGTTTGACCGTGGAAGGCTACACCTTC.